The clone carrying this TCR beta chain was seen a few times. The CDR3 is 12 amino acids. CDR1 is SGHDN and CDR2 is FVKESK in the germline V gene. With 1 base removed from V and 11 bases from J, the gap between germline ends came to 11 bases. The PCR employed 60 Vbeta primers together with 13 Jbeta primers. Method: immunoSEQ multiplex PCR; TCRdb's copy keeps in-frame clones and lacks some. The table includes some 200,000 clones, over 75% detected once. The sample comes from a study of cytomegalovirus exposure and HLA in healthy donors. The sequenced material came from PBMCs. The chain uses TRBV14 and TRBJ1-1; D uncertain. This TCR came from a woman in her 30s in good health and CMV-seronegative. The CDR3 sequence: CASSQGGLVAFF. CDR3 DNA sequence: TGTGCCAGCAGCCAAGGCGGTTTGGTGGCTTTCTTT.